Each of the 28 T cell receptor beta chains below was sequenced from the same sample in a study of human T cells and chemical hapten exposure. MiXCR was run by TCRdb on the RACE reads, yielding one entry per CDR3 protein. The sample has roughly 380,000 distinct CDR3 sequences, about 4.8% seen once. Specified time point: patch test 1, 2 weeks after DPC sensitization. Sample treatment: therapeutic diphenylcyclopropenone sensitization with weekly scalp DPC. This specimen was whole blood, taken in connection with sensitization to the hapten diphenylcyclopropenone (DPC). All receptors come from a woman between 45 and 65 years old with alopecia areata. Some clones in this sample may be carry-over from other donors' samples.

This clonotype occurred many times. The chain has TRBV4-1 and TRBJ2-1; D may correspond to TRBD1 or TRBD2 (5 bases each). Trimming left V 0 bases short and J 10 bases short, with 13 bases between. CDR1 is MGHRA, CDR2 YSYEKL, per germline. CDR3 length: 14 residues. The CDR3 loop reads CASSQEGVTGEQFF. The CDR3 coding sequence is TGCGCCAGCAGCCAAGAGGGGGTGACGGGGGAGCAGTTCTTC.

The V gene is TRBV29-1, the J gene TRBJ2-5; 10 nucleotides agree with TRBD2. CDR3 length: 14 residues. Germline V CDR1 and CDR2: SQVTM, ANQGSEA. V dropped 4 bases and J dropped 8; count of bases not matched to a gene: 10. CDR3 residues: CSVALAGSVDTQYF. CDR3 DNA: TGCAGCGTTGCACTAGCGGGATCGGTTGATACCCAGTACTTC.

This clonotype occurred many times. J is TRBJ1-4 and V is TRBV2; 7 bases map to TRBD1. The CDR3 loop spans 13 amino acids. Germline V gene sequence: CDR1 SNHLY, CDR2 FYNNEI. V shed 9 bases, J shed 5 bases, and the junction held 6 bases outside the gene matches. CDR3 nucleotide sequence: TGTGCCAGTCTCCGGGACAGAAATGAAAAACTGTTTTTT. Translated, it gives CASLRDRNEKLFF.

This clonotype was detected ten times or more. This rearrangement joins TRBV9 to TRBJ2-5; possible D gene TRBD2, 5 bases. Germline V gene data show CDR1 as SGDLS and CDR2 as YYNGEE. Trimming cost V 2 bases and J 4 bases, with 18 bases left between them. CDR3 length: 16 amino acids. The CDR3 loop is CASSVSDYPVAETQYF. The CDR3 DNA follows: TGTGCCAGCAGCGTGTCCGACTACCCGGTGGCAGAGACCCAGTACTTC. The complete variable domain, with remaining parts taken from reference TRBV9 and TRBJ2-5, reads DSGVTQTPKHLITATGQRVTLRCSPRSGDLSVYWYQQSLDQGLQFLIQYYNGEERAKGNILERFSAQQFPDLHSELNLSSLELGDSALYFCASSVSDYPVAETQYFGPGTRLLVL.

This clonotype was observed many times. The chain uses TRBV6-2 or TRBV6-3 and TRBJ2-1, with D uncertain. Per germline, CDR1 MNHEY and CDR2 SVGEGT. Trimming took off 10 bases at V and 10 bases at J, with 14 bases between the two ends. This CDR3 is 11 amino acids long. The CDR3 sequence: CATALPSEQFF. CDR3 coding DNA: TGTGCCACGGCTTTACCCTCGGAGCAGTTCTTC.

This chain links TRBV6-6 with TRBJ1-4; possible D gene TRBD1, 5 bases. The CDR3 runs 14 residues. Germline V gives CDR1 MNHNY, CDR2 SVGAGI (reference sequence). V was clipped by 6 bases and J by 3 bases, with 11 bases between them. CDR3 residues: CASSRGAPNEKLFF. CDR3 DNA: TGTGCCAGCAGCCGCGGGGCCCCTAATGAAAAACTGTTTTTT.

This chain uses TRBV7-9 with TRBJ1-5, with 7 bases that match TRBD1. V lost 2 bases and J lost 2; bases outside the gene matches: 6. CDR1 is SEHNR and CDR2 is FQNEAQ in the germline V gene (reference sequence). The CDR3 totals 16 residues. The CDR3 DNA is TGTGCCAGCAGCTTATCTACAGGGGTGGGCAATCAGCCCCAGCATTTT. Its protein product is CASSLSTGVGNQPQHF.

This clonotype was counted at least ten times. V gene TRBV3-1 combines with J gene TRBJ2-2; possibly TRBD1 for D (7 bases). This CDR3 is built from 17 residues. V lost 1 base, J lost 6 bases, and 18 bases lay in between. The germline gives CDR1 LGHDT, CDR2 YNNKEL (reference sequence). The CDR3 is CASSQAEGQRPAGELFF. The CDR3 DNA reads TGTGCCAGCAGCCAAGCGGAGGGACAGCGCCCAGCCGGGGAGCTGTTTTTT.

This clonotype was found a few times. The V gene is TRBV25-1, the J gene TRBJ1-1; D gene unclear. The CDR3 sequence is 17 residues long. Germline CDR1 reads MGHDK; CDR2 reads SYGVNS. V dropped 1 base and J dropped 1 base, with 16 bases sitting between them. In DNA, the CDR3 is TGTGCCAGCAGTGAATTAACATCGAGGGAGACGAACACTGAAGCTTTCTTT. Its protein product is CASSELTSRETNTEAFF.

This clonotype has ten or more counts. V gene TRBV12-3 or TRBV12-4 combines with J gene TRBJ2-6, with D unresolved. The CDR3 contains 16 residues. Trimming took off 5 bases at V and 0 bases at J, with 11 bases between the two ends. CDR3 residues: CASSPTLSSGANVLTF. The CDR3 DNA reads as TGTGCCAGCAGTCCGACACTTAGCTCTGGGGCCAACGTCCTGACTTTC.

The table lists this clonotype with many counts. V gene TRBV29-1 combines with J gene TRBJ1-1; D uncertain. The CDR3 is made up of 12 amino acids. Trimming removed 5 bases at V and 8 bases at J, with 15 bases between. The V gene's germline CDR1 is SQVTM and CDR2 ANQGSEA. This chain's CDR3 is CSVTPRQSEAFF. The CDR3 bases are TGCAGCGTTACGCCAAGGCAATCAGAAGCTTTCTTT.

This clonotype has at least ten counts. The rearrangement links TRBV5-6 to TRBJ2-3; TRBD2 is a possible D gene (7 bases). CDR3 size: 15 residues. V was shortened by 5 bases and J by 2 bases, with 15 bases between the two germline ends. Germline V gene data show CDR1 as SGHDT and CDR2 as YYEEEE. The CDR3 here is CASSGGGGPTDTQYF. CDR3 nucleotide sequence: TGTGCCAGCAGTGGGGGGGGCGGCCCCACAGATACGCAGTATTTT.

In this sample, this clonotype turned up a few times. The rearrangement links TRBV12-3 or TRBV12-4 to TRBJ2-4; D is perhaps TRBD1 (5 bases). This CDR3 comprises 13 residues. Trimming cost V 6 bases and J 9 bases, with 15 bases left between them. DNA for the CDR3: TGTGCCAGCAGCTCCAGGGCGAAGGGCATTCAGTACTTC. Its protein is CASSSRAKGIQYF.

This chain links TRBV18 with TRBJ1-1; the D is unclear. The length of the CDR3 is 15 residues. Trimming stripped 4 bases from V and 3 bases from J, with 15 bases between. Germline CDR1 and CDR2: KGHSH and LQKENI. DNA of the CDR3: TGTGCCAGCTCACTCATTTCAGGTAGCGACACTGAAGCTTTCTTT. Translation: CASSLISGSDTEAFF. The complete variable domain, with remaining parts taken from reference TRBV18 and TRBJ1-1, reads NAGVMQNPRHLVRRRGQEARLRCSPMKGHSHVYWYRQLPEEGLKFMVYLQKENIIDESGMPKERFSAEFPKEGPSILRIQQVVRGDSAAYFCASSLISGSDTEAFFGQGTRLTVV.

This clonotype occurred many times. CDR3 residues: CASSPQGLAGAGHEQFF. The CDR3 coding sequence is TGTGCCAGCAGTCCACAGGGACTAGCGGGAGCCGGTCATGAGCAGTTCTTC. This rearrangement joins TRBV12-3 or TRBV12-4 to TRBJ2-1; 14 bases map to TRBD2. This CDR3 region has 17 residues. Trimming removed 5 bases from V and 8 bases from J; junction bases left unmatched: 11.

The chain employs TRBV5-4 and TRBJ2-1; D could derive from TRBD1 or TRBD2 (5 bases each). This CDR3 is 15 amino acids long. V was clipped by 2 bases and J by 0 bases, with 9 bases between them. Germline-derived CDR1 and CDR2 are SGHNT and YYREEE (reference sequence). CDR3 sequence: CASSFLRGSYNEQFF. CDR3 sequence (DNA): TGTGCCAGCAGCTTTTTGAGGGGCTCCTACAATGAGCAGTTCTTC.

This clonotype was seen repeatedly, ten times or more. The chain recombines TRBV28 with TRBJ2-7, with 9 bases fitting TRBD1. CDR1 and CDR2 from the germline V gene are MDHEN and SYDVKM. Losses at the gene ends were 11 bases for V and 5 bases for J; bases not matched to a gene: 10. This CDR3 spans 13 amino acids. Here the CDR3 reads CAAWDRASHEQYF. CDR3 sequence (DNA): TGTGCCGCGTGGGACAGGGCCTCGCACGAGCAGTACTTC.

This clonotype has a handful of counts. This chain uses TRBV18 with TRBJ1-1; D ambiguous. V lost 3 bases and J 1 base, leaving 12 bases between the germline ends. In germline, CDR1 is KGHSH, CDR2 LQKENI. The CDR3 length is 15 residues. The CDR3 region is CASSPNTDWNTEAFF. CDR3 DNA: TGTGCCAGCTCACCTAACACGGACTGGAACACTGAAGCTTTCTTT.

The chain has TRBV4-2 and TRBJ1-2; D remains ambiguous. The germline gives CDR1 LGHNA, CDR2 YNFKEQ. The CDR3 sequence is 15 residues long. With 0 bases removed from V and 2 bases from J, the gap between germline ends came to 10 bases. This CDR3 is CASSQDFGLNYGYTF. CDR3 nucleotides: TGTGCCAGCAGCCAAGATTTCGGTCTAAACTATGGCTACACCTTC.

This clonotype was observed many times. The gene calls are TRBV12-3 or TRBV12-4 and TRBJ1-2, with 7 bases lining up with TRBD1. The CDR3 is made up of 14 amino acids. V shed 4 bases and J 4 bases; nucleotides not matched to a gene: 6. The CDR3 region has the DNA TGTGCCAGCAGTTCCATGACAGGGACCTATGGCTACACCTTC. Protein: CASSSMTGTYGYTF.

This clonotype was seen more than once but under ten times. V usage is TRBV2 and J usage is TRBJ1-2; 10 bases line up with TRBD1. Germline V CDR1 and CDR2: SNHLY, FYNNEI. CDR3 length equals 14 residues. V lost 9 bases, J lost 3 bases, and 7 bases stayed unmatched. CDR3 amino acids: CASRTGGMDYGYTF. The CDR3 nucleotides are TGTGCCAGTCGGACAGGGGGGATGGACTATGGCTACACCTTC.

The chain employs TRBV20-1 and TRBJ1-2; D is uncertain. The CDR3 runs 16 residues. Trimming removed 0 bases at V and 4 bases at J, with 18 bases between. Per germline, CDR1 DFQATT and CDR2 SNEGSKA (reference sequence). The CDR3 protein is CSARDIVAATIYGYTF. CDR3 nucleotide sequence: TGCAGTGCTAGAGATATAGTTGCTGCCACGATCTATGGCTACACCTTC.

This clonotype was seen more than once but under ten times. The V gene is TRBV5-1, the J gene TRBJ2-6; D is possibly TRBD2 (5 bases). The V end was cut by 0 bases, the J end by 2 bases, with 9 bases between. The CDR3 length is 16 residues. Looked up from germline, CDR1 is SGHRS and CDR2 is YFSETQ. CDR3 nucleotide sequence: TGCGCCAGCAGCTTGGCCGGGATGCCTGGGGCCAACGTCCTGACTTTC. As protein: CASSLAGMPGANVLTF. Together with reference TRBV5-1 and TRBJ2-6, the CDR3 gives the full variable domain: KAGVTQTPRYLIKTRGQQVTLSCSPISGHRSVSWYQQTPGQGLQFLFEYFSETQRNKGNFPGRFSGRQFSNSRSEMNVSTLELGDSALYLCASSLAGMPGANVLTFGAGSRLTVL.

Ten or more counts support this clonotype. CDR3 DNA: TGCAGCGTCGGTCTAGGACTAGCGGGTTACAATGAGCAGTTCTTC. As protein: CSVGLGLAGYNEQFF. The chain couples TRBV29-1 to TRBJ2-1; 11 nucleotides agree with TRBD2. CDR3 length equals 15 residues. Germline assignment: CDR1 SQVTM and CDR2 ANQGSEA. Trimming cost V 6 bases and J 4 bases; bases outside gene matches: 8.

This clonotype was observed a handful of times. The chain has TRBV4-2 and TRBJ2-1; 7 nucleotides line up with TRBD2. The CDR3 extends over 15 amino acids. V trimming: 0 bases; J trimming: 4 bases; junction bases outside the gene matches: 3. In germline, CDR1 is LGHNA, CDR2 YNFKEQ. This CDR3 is CASSQEREYYNEQFF. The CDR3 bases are TGTGCCAGCAGCCAAGAGCGGGAGTATTACAATGAGCAGTTCTTC.

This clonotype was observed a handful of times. The CDR3 DNA is TGTGCCAGCAGCTCGGTGGGGGGGCGAGGCAATCAGCCCCAGCATTTT. It is translated as CASSSVGGRGNQPQHF. This rearrangement joins TRBV12-3 or TRBV12-4 to TRBJ1-5; D perhaps matches TRBD1 (6 bases). The CDR3 is 16 amino acids. V dropped 6 bases and J dropped 2 bases, with 17 bases sitting between them.

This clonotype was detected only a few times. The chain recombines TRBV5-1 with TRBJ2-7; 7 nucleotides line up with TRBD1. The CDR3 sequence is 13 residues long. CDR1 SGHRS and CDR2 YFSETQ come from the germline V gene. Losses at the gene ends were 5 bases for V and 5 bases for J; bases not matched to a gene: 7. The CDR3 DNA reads TGCGCCAGCAGTTTTACAGGGGTCCACGAGCAGTACTTC. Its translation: CASSFTGVHEQYF.

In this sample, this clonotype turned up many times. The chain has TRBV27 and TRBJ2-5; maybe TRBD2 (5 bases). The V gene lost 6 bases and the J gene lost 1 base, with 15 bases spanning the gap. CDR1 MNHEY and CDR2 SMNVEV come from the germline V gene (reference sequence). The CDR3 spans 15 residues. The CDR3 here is CASRRSGSGQETQYF. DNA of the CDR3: TGTGCCAGCAGAAGGAGCGGTTCTGGCCAAGAGACCCAGTACTTC.